This T cell receptor (beta chain) was obtained from a study of beta chain features in type 1 diabetes. Turning to the study itself: Sorted cells from all samples, numbering some 99,000,000, were examined.

Reverse transcription of all isolated RNA meant that expressed TCRB transcripts were sequenced. Assay used: immunoSEQ multiplex PCR; TCRdb lists only in-frame clones, some missing. The profile covers roughly 240,000 clones, with roughly a quarter appearing a single time and about 0.012% taken by the ten largest. Whole-study findings and limits: Shortening that was moderate but significant affected the TCRB CDR3s of Type 1 diabetes patients in all four CD4+ subsets. The cDNA sequencing approach could over-represent high-TCR-expressing cells. Type 1 diabetes patients had fewer VDJ junction insertions and more deletions.

With regard to this clone: Antigen: not known.

The sequenced material came from naive CD4+ T cells from blood. This sequence was found in a woman younger than 45 with type 1 diabetes.

The DNA of the CDR3 is TGCAGCGTTGAGGAGTTCCGGGACACCCTCTCCTACGAGCAGTACTTC. Encoded protein: CSVEEFRDTLSYEQYF. The chain combines TRBV29-1 with TRBJ2-7; possibly TRBD1 for D (6 bases). The V gene lost 3 bases and the J gene lost 0 bases, with 18 bases spanning the gap. The CDR3 runs 16 residues. Germline CDR1 SQVTM, CDR2 ANQGSEA.